This T cell receptor beta chain stems from a study of T cell responses to AZD1222 COVID-19 vaccine. Study conclusions and caveats: Reportedly, nearly half of unique spike TCRs recognized epitopes outside B.1.351/B.1.1.7 mutations. The repertoires were collected only after the peak T cell response.

Concerning this clone itself: Its matching antigen is unknown.

CDR1 SGHDN and CDR2 FVKESK come from the germline V gene. CDR3 length: 16 amino acids. With 4 bases clipped from V and 15 bases from J, the junction kept 14 bases outside the gene matches. Data came from immunoSEQ multiplex PCR; TCRdb stores just in-frame clones and leaves some out. The repertoire has fewer than 140,000 clones, approximately 87% of them found once; the top ten carry about 4.8%. This sample comprised peripheral blood, obtained on day 0 of AZD1222 vaccination. The chain links TRBV14 to TRBJ2-1; 14 bases agree with TRBD2. This clonotype was obtained from an adult in good health. The CDR3 DNA reads TGTGCCAGCAGCCCGGCCTCCCCCGGGACTAGCGGGAGATTGTTCTTC. This codes for CASSPASPGTSGRLFF.